This T cell receptor (beta chain) was found in a study of T-cell reconstitution after alpha-beta-depleted transplantation in children. As it was prepared, the TCRbeta library received unique molecular identifiers. MiXCR was run by TCRdb on the PCR reads, yielding one entry per CDR3 protein. The data hold nearly 200,000 distinct CDR3 sequences, with 5% to 7.5% observed a single time. The sample holds many counts of this clonotype. CDR1 and CDR2 (germline): SQVTM, ANQGSEA. The V segment lost 2 bases and the J segment 4 bases; nucleotides outside the gene matches: 8. The length of the CDR3 is 15 residues.

The source of this sequence is a girl less than two years old with combined immunodeficiency, due to receive a stem cell transplant. This chain connects TRBV29-1 to TRBJ2-1; 7 positions agree with TRBD1. Source: PBMCs, taken before TCRalphabeta/CD19-depleted stem cell transplant. CDR3 coding DNA: TGCAGCGTTGAAAGCGACGGGACAGTATACAATGAGCAGTTCTTC. Residues: CSVESDGTVYNEQFF.